The 30 T cell receptor beta chains listed next were all sequenced from one sample in a study of blood T cells in healthy people across ages. Sample-barcoded 5' priming and a J-beta primer mix drove a second PCR of roughly 7 to 11 cycles. TCRdb ran MiXCR on the 5' RACE reads and lists one entry per CDR3 protein. The sample contains about 400,000 distinct CDR3 sequences, 50% to 60% of which appear only once. The material sequenced was blood. All receptors derive from a man aged 55 to 70 in good health.

As regards this clonotype: A much larger clone is a single base away; this may be a read error. The J gene is TRBJ2-7, the V gene TRBV2; 8 bases agree with TRBD1. The J call is doubtful: the DNA matches TRBJ2-5 better. The CDR3 is 13 residues long. CDR1 and CDR2 from the germline V gene are SNHLY and FYNNEI. The CDR3 DNA reads as TGTGCCGGCAGTGACGGACAGGGCGGGACCCAGTACTTC. Protein sequence: CAGSDGQGGTQYF.

This clonotype appeared many times. This chain uses TRBV7-2 with TRBJ2-1; no clear D gene. The CDR3 is 15 amino acids. CDR1 SGHTA and CDR2 FQGNSA come from the germline V gene. Deletions cut 4 bases from V and 0 bases from J, with 10 bases between. CDR3 DNA sequence: TGTGCCAGCAGCTCCAGTCAAAGCTCCTACAATGAGCAGTTCTTC. Translating it yields CASSSSQSSYNEQFF.

This clonotype was picked up a small number of times. The chain has TRBV7-8 and TRBJ2-3; D gene ambiguous. Germline V lookup: CDR1 SGHVS, CDR2 FQNEAQ. V was cut by 3 bases and J by 5 bases, with 9 bases left in between. There are 13 residues in the CDR3. The CDR3 bases are TGTGCCAGCAGCTTTTTCACCGGAGATACGCAGTATTTT. Protein sequence: CASSFFTGDTQYF.

This rearrangement joins TRBV6-5 to TRBJ2-7; 7 nucleotides agree with TRBD1. The germline V gene encodes CDR1 MNHEY and CDR2 SVGAGI. V lost 10 bases to trimming and J lost 4 bases; unmatched junction nucleotides: 13. The CDR3 totals 14 residues. CDR3 region: CATRGRGAVYEQYF. Here the CDR3 DNA reads TGTGCCACCAGGGGGAGAGGGGCAGTTTACGAGCAGTACTTC.

The chain has TRBV6-2 or TRBV6-3 and TRBJ2-7; 11 nucleotides match TRBD1. Germline V gene lookup returns CDR1 MNHEY and CDR2 SVGEGT. J lost 2 bases, V lost 6 bases, and 3 bases had no gene match. This CDR3 has 14 amino acids. The CDR3 nucleotides read TGTGCCAGCAGCAGGACAGGGGGCCCCTACGAGCAGTACTTC. It is translated as CASSRTGGPYEQYF.

This clonotype has only a few counts. This sequence joins TRBV10-3 and TRBJ2-7, with 13 positions matching TRBD2. CDR3 length: 15 amino acids. Germline V gene data show CDR1 as ENHRY and CDR2 as SYGVKD. V dropped 6 bases and J dropped 6; count of bases not matched to a gene: 8. The CDR3 spells CAIREGLAGVGEQYF. CDR3 nucleotides: TGTGCCATCAGAGAAGGACTAGCGGGAGTTGGCGAGCAGTACTTC.

This chain uses TRBV20-1 with TRBJ2-7; a weak D match, TRBD2 (6 bases). CDR3 length: 14 residues. CDR1 is DFQATT and CDR2 is SNEGSKA in the germline V gene (reference sequence). V lost 4 bases and J 2 bases, leaving 15 bases between the germline ends. The CDR3 DNA reads TGCAGTGCTATCGTACGGGAGCGTCCCTACGAGCAGTACTTC. Residues: CSAIVRERPYEQYF.

This clonotype was picked up many times. The rearrangement uses TRBV4-1 and TRBJ2-5; D is tentatively TRBD1 or TRBD2 (5 bases each). The CDR3 covers 15 residues. V was pared by 3 bases and J by 3 bases, with 14 bases between. The germline gives CDR1 MGHRA, CDR2 YSYEKL. CDR3 sequence: CASSQTLGPKETQYF. The CDR3 DNA reads TGCGCCAGCAGCCAGACCTTGGGACCGAAAGAGACCCAGTACTTC.

The rearrangement uses TRBV6-1 and TRBJ2-7; TRBD1 agrees at 9 bases. V was clipped by 6 bases and J by 6 bases; unmatched bases: 18. The CDR3 is 17 residues long. The germline V gene has CDR1 MNHNS and CDR2 SASEGT. The CDR3: CASRPTLGGQGSCEQYF. DNA of the CDR3: TGTGCCAGCAGACCTACTCTTGGGGGACAGGGAAGTTGCGAGCAGTACTTC.

V is TRBV9 and J is TRBJ2-1; a weak D match, TRBD2 (6 bases). The last part of the DNA fits TRBJ2-7 better; the J call may be wrong. The CDR3 length is 15 residues. The germline V gene encodes CDR1 SGDLS and CDR2 YYNGEE. The CDR3 region is CASSVGRGVGYEQYF. CDR3 coding DNA: TGTGCCAGCAGCGTAGGGCGGGGCGTTGGTTACGAGCAGTACTTC.

The V call is TRBV29-1, the J call TRBJ1-1; D call uncertain. The V end lost 5 bases, the J end lost 1 base, and 11 bases lay between the germline ends. The CDR3 contains 13 residues. Germline CDR1 and CDR2: SQVTM and ANQGSEA. The CDR3 region is CSVPWAGNTEAFF. The CDR3 region has the DNA TGCAGCGTTCCCTGGGCAGGGAACACTGAAGCTTTCTTT.

There are a few counts of this clonotype. The rearrangement uses TRBV6-2 or TRBV6-3 and TRBJ2-1; 12 bases fit TRBD2. This CDR3 comprises 13 residues. Losses at the gene ends were 5 bases for V and 9 bases for J; bases not matched to a gene: 2. The V gene's germline CDR1 is MNHEY and CDR2 SVGEGT. The CDR3 DNA reads as TGTGCCAGCAGTCCTAGCGGGAGGGGTGAGCAGTTCTTC. Protein: CASSPSGRGEQFF.

The chain has TRBV24-1 and TRBJ2-4; 10 bases fit TRBD1. Germline lookup yields CDR1 KGHDR and CDR2 SFDVKD. V was clipped by 2 bases and J by 7 bases; unmatched bases: 4. The CDR3 is made up of 15 amino acids. CDR3 bases: TGTGCCACCAGTGATTACCGGGACAGGGGTAACATTCAGTACTTC. Encoded protein: CATSDYRDRGNIQYF.

This clonotype was seen a few times. The J gene is TRBJ2-3, the V gene TRBV20-1, with 10 bases identical to TRBD2. Trimming removed 2 bases from V and 3 bases from J; junction bases left unmatched: 2. From germline, CDR1 is DFQATT and CDR2 SNEGSKA (reference sequence). The CDR3 runs to 14 residues. The CDR3 nucleotides read TGCAGTGCTAGACCGGGACTAGCGACAGATACGCAGTATTTT. Translation: CSARPGLATDTQYF.

The V gene is TRBV29-1, the J gene TRBJ2-6; 9 bases are shared with TRBD1. The CDR3 loop spans 16 amino acids. Germline V gene data show CDR1 as SQVTM and CDR2 as ANQGSEA. After removal of 6 bases from V and 3 bases from J, the junction contained 9 bases not matched to a gene. CDR3 in amino acids: CSVAGTGRSGANVLTF. The DNA of the CDR3 is TGCAGCGTAGCCGGGACAGGGAGGAGTGGGGCCAACGTCCTGACTTTC.

DNA of the CDR3: TGCAGTGGGAGTGGGGACAGGGGGCTTTCTGAAGCTTTCTTT. Translating gives CSGSGDRGLSEAFF. The rearrangement uses TRBV20-1 and TRBJ1-1, with 12 bases lining up with TRBD1. Trimming took 7 bases from V and 6 from J; bases not matched to a gene: 9. Germline CDR1 is DFQATT and CDR2 is SNEGSKA (reference sequence). The length of the CDR3 is 14 residues.

The rearrangement uses TRBV7-2 and TRBJ2-7; 9 bases agree with TRBD1. CDR3 length equals 16 residues. Trimming removed 2 bases from V and 7 bases from J; junction bases left unmatched: 12. The germline gives CDR1 SGHTA, CDR2 FQGNSA. The CDR3 loop reads CASSLSTGGITGEQYF. The CDR3 region has the DNA TGTGCCAGCAGCTTATCGACAGGGGGTATTACGGGTGAGCAGTACTTC.

In its sample, this clonotype was seen many times. This chain links TRBV7-2 with TRBJ2-7; no firm D call. V lost 3 bases to trimming and J lost 0 bases, with 9 bases between them. Germline CDR1 SGHTA, CDR2 FQGNSA. The CDR3 spans 14 residues. Here the CDR3 reads CASSFGYRSYEQYF. CDR3 in DNA: TGTGCCAGCAGCTTCGGCTACCGCTCCTACGAGCAGTACTTC.

The V and J genes are TRBV5-6 and TRBJ2-1; D ambiguous. This CDR3 contains 14 residues. V lost 1 base and J 10 bases, leaving 15 bases between the germline ends. Germline V gene sequence: CDR1 SGHDT, CDR2 YYEEEE. CDR3 coding DNA: TGTGCCAGCAGCTTGAACCCCTCGATACAGGAGCAGTTCTTC. It codes for CASSLNPSIQEQFF.

The rearrangement links TRBV5-1 to TRBJ2-5; maybe TRBD1 (5 bases). Between the trimmed V and J ends, which lost 0 bases and 5 bases, there was a span of 11 bases. CDR1 SGHRS and CDR2 YFSETQ come from the germline V gene. The CDR3 has 14 amino acids. CDR3 sequence (DNA): TGCGCCAGCAGCTTGGAGGCAGGGTACGAGACCCAGTACTTC. Amino acids: CASSLEAGYETQYF.

In its sample, this clonotype was seen a few times. The junction departs from germline at one end; a sequencing error may be responsible. The chain joins TRBV5-1 to TRBJ2-1, with 13 bases that match TRBD2. Germline V lookup: CDR1 SGHRS, CDR2 YFSETQ. The CDR3 is 16 residues long. CDR3 region: CASSLDRTSGSDEQFF. In DNA, the CDR3 is TGTGCCAGCAGCTTGGACAGGACTAGCGGGAGCGATGAGCAGTTCTTC.

V gene TRBV4-3 combines with J gene TRBJ2-3; a weak D match, TRBD2 (5 bases). Germline CDR1 is LGHNA and CDR2 is YSLEER. The CDR3 totals 15 residues. V lost 1 base and J 2 bases, leaving 10 bases between the germline ends. The CDR3: CASSQGQRPTDTQYF. CDR3 coding DNA: TGCGCCAGCAGCCAAGGCCAGCGGCCCACAGATACGCAGTATTTT.

This chain uses TRBV7-2 with TRBJ1-4; 9 bases align to TRBD1. V was pared by 4 bases and J by 0 bases, with 6 bases of the junction left unmatched. Germline V lookup: CDR1 SGHTA, CDR2 FQGNSA. CDR3 length: 17 residues. The CDR3 DNA follows: TGTGCCAGCAGCTCCGGGACAGGGACTGCAACTAATGAAAAACTGTTTTTT. It yields the protein CASSSGTGTATNEKLFF. The entire variable domain, with the rest obtained from reference TRBV7-2 and TRBJ1-4, is as follows: GAGVSQSPSNKVTEKGKDVELRCDPISGHTALYWYRQSLGQGLEFLIYFQGNSAPDKSGLPSDRFSAERTGGSVSTLTIQRTQQEDSAVYLCASSSGTGTATNEKLFFGSGTQLSVL.

The V and J genes are TRBV9 and TRBJ2-3; 8 bases agree with TRBD2. CDR3 length equals 15 residues. V was pared by 0 bases and J by 2 bases, with 2 bases of the junction left unmatched. Germline CDR1 and CDR2: SGDLS and YYNGEE. This chain's CDR3 is CASSVAGGNTDTQYF. CDR3 nucleotide sequence: TGTGCCAGCAGCGTAGCGGGAGGGAACACAGATACGCAGTATTTT.

The sample holds a few counts of this clonotype. This chain joins TRBV5-1 and TRBJ2-7; possible D gene TRBD2, 6 bases. Germline CDR1 SGHRS, CDR2 YFSETQ. The V end lost 5 bases, the J end lost 2 bases, and 14 bases lay between the germline ends. This CDR3 region has 14 residues. The CDR3 DNA follows: TGCGCCAGCAGTGGAGGGGAAATTACCTACGAGCAGTACTTC. It codes for CASSGGEITYEQYF.

Note on this clonotype: At one of its ends the junction is not consistent with the germline gene, which may arise from a read error. V is TRBV4-1 and J is TRBJ2-1; a possible D gene is TRBD2 (5 bases). The germline CDR1 and CDR2 sequences are MGHRA and YSYEKL. CDR3 length: 16 residues. The CDR3 DNA reads as TGCGCCAGCAGTGAGTTAGAGCGGAGCTCCTACAATGAACAGTTCTTC. This gives the protein CASSELERSSYNEQFF.

The chain carries TRBV6-6 and TRBJ2-1; D is unresolved. This CDR3 spans 14 amino acids. With 6 bases removed from V and 6 bases from J, the gap between germline ends came to 15 bases. CDR1 is MNHNY and CDR2 is SVGAGI in the germline V gene (reference sequence). CDR3 loop: CASSLPTPGNEQFF. The CDR3 DNA follows: TGTGCCAGCAGCTTACCTACCCCAGGCAATGAGCAGTTCTTC.

The genes are TRBV20-1 and TRBJ2-1, with D perhaps matching TRBD1 (7 bases). This CDR3 has 16 residues. Trimming removed 0 bases from V and 8 bases from J, with 20 bases in between. Germline CDR1 and CDR2: DFQATT and SNEGSKA (reference sequence). CDR3 loop: CSAREEGARLRDEQFF. CDR3 in DNA: TGCAGTGCTAGAGAGGAGGGGGCTAGACTCCGCGATGAGCAGTTCTTC.

This clonotype was detected once. J is TRBJ2-1 and V is TRBV21-1. TRBJ2-7 matches the DNA end more closely, so the J call is doubtful. TRBV21-1 is a recognized pseudogene. CDR3 length: 17 amino acids. Written as DNA, the CDR3 is TGTGCCAGCAGCAAAGTTGATAATCCTAGCTCCTACAATGAGCAGTACTTC. Its protein is CASSKVDNPSSYNEQYF.

The chain has TRBV12-3 or TRBV12-4 and TRBJ2-5, with D unclear. Trimming pared 3 bases from V and 3 bases from J, leaving 11 bases between. The CDR3 length is 14 residues. CDR3 loop: CASSFGQSEETQYF. The CDR3 DNA reads as TGTGCCAGCAGTTTTGGGCAGTCCGAAGAGACCCAGTACTTC.